The 7 T cell receptor beta chains below were found in one sample sequenced in a study of blood T cell repertoires in COVID-19. Method: immunoSEQ multiplex PCR; TCRdb's copy keeps in-frame clones and lacks some. The sample lists 260,000 or so clones; 88% were seen once. What was sequenced was peripheral blood. The receptors were gathered from a man younger than 35 with active or convalescent COVID-19.

The V and J genes are TRBV5-4 and TRBJ2-2; 15 bases map to TRBD2. CDR3 length: 16 amino acids. Germline V lookup: CDR1 SGHNT, CDR2 YYREEE (reference sequence). With 3 bases clipped from V and 5 bases from J, the junction kept 2 bases outside the gene matches. CDR3 DNA: TGTGCCAGCAGCTCGGGACTAGCGGGGGGTACCGGGGAGCTGTTTTTT. It yields the protein CASSSGLAGGTGELFF.

In this sample, this clone turned up once. The V call is TRBV5-6, the J call TRBJ1-5, with D maybe TRBD1 (5 bases). This CDR3 contains 15 residues. The germline V gene has CDR1 SGHDT and CDR2 YYEEEE. V was cut by 1 base and J by 2 bases, with 10 bases left in between. The CDR3 DNA reads as TGTGCCAGCAGCTTGAATGGGGCTGGCAATCAGCCCCAGCATTTT. This codes for CASSLNGAGNQPQHF.

A single count supports this clone. The chain combines TRBV11-2 with TRBJ1-2; weak D call: TRBD1 (5 bases). The CDR3 loop spans 15 amino acids. The germline V gene encodes CDR1 SGHAT and CDR2 FQNNGV. V was clipped by 0 bases and J by 7 bases, with 15 bases between them. In DNA form, the CDR3 reads TGTGCCAGCAGCTTAGAGGGCAGGGTGGAGCGTGGCTACACCTTC. Protein product: CASSLEGRVERGYTF.

The chain has TRBV13 and TRBJ1-4; the D gene is possibly TRBD1 (5 bases). V shed 5 bases and J shed 5 bases, with 15 bases lying between them. The CDR3 has 15 residues. The germline gives CDR1 PRHDT, CDR2 FYEKMQ (reference sequence). The CDR3 is CASSPKGRANEKLFF. DNA of the CDR3: TGTGCCAGCAGCCCTAAAGGCAGGGCAAATGAAAAACTGTTTTTT.

The CDR3 nucleotides are TGTGCCAGCAGCAAGACTCGAACCGCAGAGACCCAGTACTTC. Amino acids: CASSKTRTAETQYF. The rearrangement links TRBV7-2 to TRBJ2-5; D not certain. Germline V lookup: CDR1 SGHTA, CDR2 FQGNSA. Trimming shortened V by 5 bases and J by 4 bases, and 14 bases separated the two germline ends. The CDR3 length is 14 residues.

V usage is TRBV14 and J usage is TRBJ1-2; a weak D match, TRBD1 (5 bases). Germline CDR1 and CDR2: SGHDN and FVKESK. The CDR3 covers 16 residues. V lost 1 base to trimming and J lost 3 bases, with 15 bases between them. CDR3 sequence reads: CASSQGRVWRDYGYTF. The CDR3 region has the DNA TGTGCCAGCAGCCAAGGCAGGGTTTGGAGAGACTATGGCTACACCTTC.

The chain couples TRBV6-1 to TRBJ1-2; 7 bases match TRBD1. Germline V CDR1 and CDR2: MNHNS, SASEGT. This CDR3 contains 15 residues. With 3 bases clipped from V and 7 bases from J, the junction kept 11 bases outside the gene matches. The CDR3 here is CASSDPGRGPFGYTF. The CDR3 nucleotides read TGTGCCAGCAGTGACCCGGGAAGGGGGCCTTTTGGCTACACCTTC.